These 9 T cell receptor beta chains were all obtained from the same sample, sequenced in a study of CD4+ T cells in melanoma. Using immunoSEQ multiplex PCR, the repertoire was profiled, and TCRdb retains in-frame clones only, with some absent. The sample includes more than 110,000 clones, about 93% seen only once; the top ten take approximately 1.4%. The receptors shown here come from a human donor with melanoma.

V gene TRBV2 combines with J gene TRBJ1-4; TRBD1 matches 8 bases. Unmatched junction bases numbered 8, after V lost 6 bases and J lost 8 bases. Germline V gene lookup returns CDR1 SNHLY and CDR2 FYNNEI. This CDR3 comprises 14 residues. The CDR3 protein is CASSLQGVYEKLFF. CDR3 coding DNA: TGTGCCAGCAGCTTACAGGGGGTCTACGAAAAACTGTTTTTT.

CDR3 in amino acids: CASTEGQGVNSPLHF. CDR3 DNA: TGTGCCAGTACCGAGGGACAGGGGGTAAATTCACCCCTCCACTTT. The chain employs TRBV19 and TRBJ1-6; the match to TRBD1 covers 11 bases. The V gene end was trimmed by 7 bases and the J gene end by 7 bases; junction bases not matched to a gene: 6. This CDR3 has 15 amino acids. Germline V CDR1 and CDR2: LNHDA, SQIVND (reference sequence).

The chain employs TRBV4-1 and TRBJ2-3; 8 bases map to TRBD2. With V trimmed by 4 bases and J by 3 bases, 6 bases remained unmatched. The germline CDR1 and CDR2 sequences are MGHRA and YSYEKL. The CDR3 is 15 residues long. CDR3 DNA: TGCGCCAGCAGCCTCCGGGGGGGCCTGACAGATACGCAGTATTTT. It yields the protein CASSLRGGLTDTQYF.

V gene TRBV7-2 combines with J gene TRBJ2-2, with TRBD2 as a possible D gene (6 bases). The CDR3 is 14 residues long. Trimming shortened V by 1 base and J by 5 bases, and 8 bases separated the two germline ends. CDR1 is SGHTA and CDR2 is FQGNSA in the germline V gene. CDR3 amino acids: CASSLVAGTGELFF. DNA of the CDR3: TGTGCCAGCAGCTTAGTGGCGGGGACCGGGGAGCTGTTTTTT. Full variable domain (missing parts from reference TRBV7-2 and TRBJ2-2): GAGVSQSPSNKVTEKGKDVELRCDPISGHTALYWYRQSLGQGLEFLIYFQGNSAPDKSGLPSDRFSAERTGGSVSTLTIQRTQQEDSAVYLCASSLVAGTGELFFGEGSRLTVL.

The chain employs TRBV7-2 and TRBJ2-7; D gene unclear. CDR1 SGHTA and CDR2 FQGNSA come from the germline V gene. Trimming removed 8 bases at V and 0 bases at J, with 8 bases between. CDR3 size: 12 residues. Here the CDR3 reads CASGRNSYEQYF. The DNA of the CDR3 is TGTGCCAGCGGACGGAACTCCTACGAGCAGTACTTC.

V and J are TRBV6-5 and TRBJ1-6, with D maybe TRBD1 (5 bases). CDR1 is MNHEY, CDR2 SVGAGI, per germline. Trimming left V 7 bases short and J 7 bases short, with 14 bases between. The CDR3 extends over 14 amino acids. CDR3 nucleotides: TGTGCCAGCACCAGGGACCACGTAAATTCACCCCTCCACTTT. Translating it yields CASTRDHVNSPLHF.

This clone is a singleton in its sample. CDR3 in amino acids: CASSLWNRNTEAFF. For the CDR3, the DNA is TGCGCCAGCAGCTTGTGGAATCGGAACACTGAAGCTTTCTTT. This chain links TRBV5-1 with TRBJ1-1; the D is unclear. Trimming cost V 1 base and J 1 base, with 8 bases left between them. The germline V gene encodes CDR1 SGHRS and CDR2 YFSETQ. This CDR3 is built from 14 residues.

The gene calls are TRBV18 and TRBJ2-3; 7 nucleotides line up with TRBD2. The ends lost 8 bases at V and 6 bases at J; junction bases unmatched: 5. The CDR3 sequence is 12 residues long. Germline V gene data show CDR1 as KGHSH and CDR2 as LQKENI. Here the CDR3 reads CASAGEGDTQYF. The DNA of the CDR3 is TGTGCCAGCGCCGGGGAGGGGGATACGCAGTATTTT.

The chain employs TRBV5-1 and TRBJ2-4; unclear D gene. Per the germline V gene, CDR1 is SGHRS and CDR2 is YFSETQ. There are 13 residues in the CDR3. Trimming pared 7 bases from V and 5 bases from J, leaving 13 bases between. This CDR3 is CASRADPQNIQYF. Here the CDR3 DNA reads TGCGCCAGCCGCGCGGATCCCCAAAACATTCAGTACTTC.